The subject of this entry is one T cell receptor beta chain. It lacks a known antigen. No much larger clonotype is one base removed from it; base qualities were not supplied. Library construction relied on the immunoSEQ multiplex PCR assay. The table comes from immuneACCESS by way of TCRdb, which keeps in-frame sequences with V and J called. Part of the clones is missing from these tables; in studies checked, under half for an unresolved V gene and the rest for unknown reasons. The sample includes approximately 600 clones, with approximately 94% observed a single time. The ten largest clones represent 6.3% of the sample. The germline V gene specifies SGHTA as CDR1 and FQGTGA as CDR2. Here V drops 1 base and J drops 6 bases, and the junction holds 12 bases not matched to any gene. There are 18 amino acids in the CDR3, from cysteine to phenylalanine inclusive. The DNA shown is the 54-base CDR3, in frame from base 1.

This sample is drawn from a study of tumor T cells in aggressive B-cell lymphoma listed by TCRdb under 2017. What was sequenced was tumor tissue. This TCR was recovered from an adult with diffuse large B cell lymphoma. The V gene is TRBV7-3 and the J gene is TRBJ2-1, with 10 central nucleotides matching TRBD2. The CDR3 protein sequence reads: CASSLIASGGSSGNEQFF. The DNA is TGTGCCAGCAGCTTAATCGCTAGCGGGGGTTCCTCAGGCAATGAGCAGTTCTTC. With the portions outside the CDR3 filled from the reference TRBV7-3 and TRBJ2-1 genes, the complete variable region becomes GAGVSQTPSNKVTEKGKYVELRCDPISGHTALYWYRQSLGQGPEFLIYFQGTGAADDSGLPNDRFFAVRPEGSVSTLKIQRTERGDSAVYLCASSLIASGGSSGNEQFFGPGTRLTVL.